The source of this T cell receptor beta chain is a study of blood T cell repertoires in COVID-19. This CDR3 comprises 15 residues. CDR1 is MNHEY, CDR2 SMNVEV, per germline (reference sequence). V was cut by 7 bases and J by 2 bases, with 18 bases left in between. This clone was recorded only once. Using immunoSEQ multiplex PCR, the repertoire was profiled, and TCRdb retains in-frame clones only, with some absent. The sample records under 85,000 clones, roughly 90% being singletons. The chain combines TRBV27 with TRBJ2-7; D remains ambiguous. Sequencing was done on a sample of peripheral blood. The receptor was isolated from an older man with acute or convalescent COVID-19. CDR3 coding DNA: TGTGCCAGCACAATAGACTCCTCACGTCCCTACGAGCAGTACTTC. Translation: CASTIDSSRPYEQYF.